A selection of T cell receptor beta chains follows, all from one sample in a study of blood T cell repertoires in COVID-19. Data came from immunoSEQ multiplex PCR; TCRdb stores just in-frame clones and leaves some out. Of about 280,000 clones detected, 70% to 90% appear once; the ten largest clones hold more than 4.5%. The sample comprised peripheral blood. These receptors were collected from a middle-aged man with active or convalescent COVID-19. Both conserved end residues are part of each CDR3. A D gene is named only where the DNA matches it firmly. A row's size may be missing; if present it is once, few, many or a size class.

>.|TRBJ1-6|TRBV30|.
TGTGCCTGGAGTCCCCCCTACGGCTCCTATAATTCACCCCTCCACTTT
CAWSPPYGSYNSPLHF
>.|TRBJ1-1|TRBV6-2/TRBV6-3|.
TGTGCCAGCAGTTACTCGTCGGGACACCTTAACACTGAAGCTTTCTTT
CASSYSSGHLNTEAFF
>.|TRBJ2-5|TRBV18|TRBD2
TGTGCCAGCTCACCACCAACGGGAGGGGGGCACCGAGAGACCCAGTACTTC
CASSPPTGGGHRETQYF
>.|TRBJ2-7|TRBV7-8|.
TGTGCCAGCTTCTTTAATAACGAGCAGTACTTC
CASFFNNEQYF
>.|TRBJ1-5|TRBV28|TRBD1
TGTGCCAGCAGTTTAAGACAGGGGACCAGTCAGCCCCAGCATTTT
CASSLRQGTSQPQHF
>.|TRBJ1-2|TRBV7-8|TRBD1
TGTGCCAGCAGTCGAGGACAGGGAAACTATGGCTACACCTTC
CASSRGQGNYGYTF
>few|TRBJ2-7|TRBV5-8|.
TGTGCCAGCAGCTTGTCCCTATACGAGCAGTACTTC
CASSLSLYEQYF
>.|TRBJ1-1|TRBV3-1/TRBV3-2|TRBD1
TGTGCCAGCAGCCAAAGGGACAGGGGGACGGACACTGAAGCTTTCTTT
CASSQRDRGTDTEAFF
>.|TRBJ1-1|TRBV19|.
TGTGCCAGTAACCTCGGGGGAGCCAGCGCTGAAGCTTTCTTT
CASNLGGASAEAFF
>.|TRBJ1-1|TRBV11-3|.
TGTGCCAGCAGCAGAAGTGGAGCTGAAGCTTTCTTT
CASSRSGAEAFF
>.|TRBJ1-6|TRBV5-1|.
TGCGCCAGCAGCTTGGGACAGAAGAATTCACCCCTCCACTTT
CASSLGQKNSPLHF
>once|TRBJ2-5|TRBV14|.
TGTGCCAGCAGCCAGGGAGCGGCGGGGACCCAGTACTTC
CASSQGAAGTQYF
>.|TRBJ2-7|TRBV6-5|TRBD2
TGTGCCAGCAGTTACAAGAGCGGGATAACTGGAGAGCAGTACTTC
CASSYKSGITGEQYF
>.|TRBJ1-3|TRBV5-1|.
TGCGCCAGCAGCCCCGACATCTCTGGAAACACCATATATTTT
CASSPDISGNTIYF
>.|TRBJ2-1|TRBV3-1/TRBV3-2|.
TGTGCCAGCAGCTTACAGGGGGGGTACAATGAGCAGTTCTTC
CASSLQGGYNEQFF
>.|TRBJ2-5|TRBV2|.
TGTGCCAGCCGGGGAGCAGAGACCCAGTACTTC
CASRGAETQYF
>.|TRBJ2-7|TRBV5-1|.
TGCGCCAGCAGCCAAGACAGTCGCTCCTACGAGCAGTACTTC
CASSQDSRSYEQYF
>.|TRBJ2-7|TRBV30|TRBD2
TGTGCCTGGGGACTAGCGGGACTCTCCTACGAGCAGTACTTC
CAWGLAGLSYEQYF
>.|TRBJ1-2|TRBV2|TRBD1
TGTGCCAGCAGTGAACTTGTGACAGGGAACTATGGCTACACCTTC
CASSELVTGNYGYTF
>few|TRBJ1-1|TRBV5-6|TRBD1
TGTGCCAGCAGCCTTGGCGACAGGGGGTTCATCGGAGCTTTCTTT
CASSLGDRGFIGAFF
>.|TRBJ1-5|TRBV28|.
TGTGCCAGCGGGGCACAGCATCAGCCCCAGCATTTT
CASGAQHQPQHF
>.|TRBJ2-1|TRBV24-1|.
TGTGCCACCAGTTTTCGCCTCTCTCGGGAGAGAAAGGGCCATGAGCAGTTCTTC
CATSFRLSRERKGHEQFF
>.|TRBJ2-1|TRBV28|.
TGTGCCAGTCGAGCGAGTAGTCTCGGTTTCTACAATGAGCAGTTCTTC
CASRASSLGFYNEQFF
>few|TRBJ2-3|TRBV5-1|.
TGCGCCAGCAGCTTGATTAGCGACACAGATACGCAGTATTTT
CASSLISDTDTQYF
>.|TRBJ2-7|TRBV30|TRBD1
TGTGCCTGGATTACCCACCCGGGGACAGGGCAGATAAGCTACGAGCAGTACTTC
CAWITHPGTGQISYEQYF
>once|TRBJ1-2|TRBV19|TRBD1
TGTGCCAGTACCCTACAGGGGGGCTGGTATGGCTACACCTTC
CASTLQGGWYGYTF
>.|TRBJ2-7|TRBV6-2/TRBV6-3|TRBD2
TGTGCCAGCAGTTACCCCCCGGGACTAGCGGGAACCTACGAGCAGTACTTC
CASSYPPGLAGTYEQYF
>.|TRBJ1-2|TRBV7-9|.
TGTGCCAGCAGCTTAGTAGCGGGGACCTCAGATGGCTACACCTTC
CASSLVAGTSDGYTF